Each of the 22 T cell receptor beta chains below was sequenced from the same sample in a study of T cell responses to AZD1222 COVID-19 vaccine (dated by TCRdb to about 2021). Library creation used the immunoSEQ multiplex PCR assay. Sourced from immuneACCESS, this table was stored by TCRdb with only in-frame sequences that have V and J called. A share of the clones is absent; for the studies checked, an unresolved V gene accounts for under half, and the remainder has no known explanation. This sample is represented by about 120,000 clones; roughly 84% of them were singletons. The top ten constitute 0.95% to 1.5% of the sample. The label giving this sample's time point can be read as: baseline before first vaccination. Sequences were derived from peripheral blood, sampled on day 0 of AZD1222 vaccination. The receptors come from an adult in good health.

The chain uses TRBV6-4 and TRBJ1-2; no firm D call. The V gene's germline CDR1 is MRHNA and CDR2 SNTAGT. V lost 6 bases to trimming and J lost 0 bases, with 8 bases between them. The CDR3 runs to 13 residues. CDR3 nucleotides: TGTGCCAGCAGCAAGACTTCTAACTATGGCTACACCTTC. It encodes CASSKTSNYGYTF.

The V gene is TRBV10-3, the J gene TRBJ1-2, with D uncertain. Per the germline V gene, CDR1 is ENHRY and CDR2 is SYGVKD. Trimming stripped 2 bases from V and 2 bases from J, with 9 bases between. The length of the CDR3 is 14 residues. The CDR3 DNA reads TGTGCCATCAGTGAGCGTGAGGGAAACTATGGCTACACCTTC. Protein sequence: CAISEREGNYGYTF.

This chain joins TRBV4-2 and TRBJ2-5; D not certain. V lost 1 base, J lost 2 bases, and 11 bases lay in between. The length of the CDR3 is 15 residues. Germline loops: CDR1 LGHNA, CDR2 YNFKEQ. This CDR3 is CASSQVNRQQETQYF. The CDR3, as DNA: TGTGCCAGCAGCCAAGTGAACAGACAACAAGAGACCCAGTACTTC.

In this sample, this clone turned up once. This chain connects TRBV10-1 to TRBJ2-3; 8 nucleotides line up with TRBD2. Germline V gene sequence: CDR1 WNHNN, CDR2 SYGVQD (reference sequence). The V gene end was trimmed by 5 bases and the J gene end by 0 bases; junction bases not matched to a gene: 4. This CDR3 spans 15 amino acids. The CDR3 region is CASSYSGASTDTQYF. The CDR3 DNA reads as TGCGCCAGCAGTTATAGCGGGGCAAGCACAGATACGCAGTATTTT.

The J gene is TRBJ2-3, the V gene TRBV5-1, with a possible D match to TRBD1 (5 bases). CDR1 and CDR2 (germline): SGHRS, YFSETQ. The CDR3 sequence is 15 residues long. V lost 3 bases to trimming and J lost 0 bases, with 11 bases between them. The CDR3 region has the DNA TGCGCCAGCAGCTACCTTGACAGTAGCACAGATACGCAGTATTTT. Translation: CASSYLDSSTDTQYF.

This clone was detected a few times. For the CDR3, the DNA is TGTGCCATTCAGGGGCCTACCCAAGAGACCCAGTACTTC. Protein sequence: CAIQGPTQETQYF. The gene calls are TRBV6-5 and TRBJ2-5; tentative D call: TRBD1 (6 bases). V was clipped by 10 bases and J by 1 base, with 13 bases between them. The CDR3 length is 13 residues. Germline values: CDR1 MNHEY, CDR2 SVGAGI.

The sample holds one count of this clone. This chain links TRBV9 with TRBJ1-2, with 7 bases lining up with TRBD1. The CDR3 length is 14 residues. Germline lookup yields CDR1 SGDLS and CDR2 YYNGEE. The junction had 6 bases not matched to a gene; V was cut back by 1 base and J by 6 bases. CDR3 sequence (DNA): TGTGCCAGCAGCGTAACGACAGGGCGGGATGGCTACACCTTC. Translated: CASSVTTGRDGYTF.

This clone has only a few counts. This chain connects TRBV5-3 to TRBJ1-5; D is possibly TRBD1 (5 bases). TRBV5-3 is annotated as an ORF whose role is uncertain. Between the trimmed V and J ends, which lost 3 bases and 0 bases, there was a span of 13 bases. The CDR3 sequence is 16 residues long. Written as DNA, the CDR3 is TGTGCCAGAAGCTGGGACGGAGGCAATAGCAATCAGCCCCAGCATTTT. Translated: CARSWDGGNSNQPQHF.

The V gene is TRBV6-1, the J gene TRBJ1-5; 7 bases fit TRBD1. J was trimmed by 7 bases and V by 2 bases; bases with no gene match: 11. The CDR3 runs 16 residues. Germline V lookup: CDR1 MNHNS, CDR2 SASEGT. This CDR3 reads CASSEYRGSGGQPQHF. The DNA of the CDR3 is TGTGCCAGCAGTGAATACAGGGGATCGGGAGGACAGCCCCAGCATTTT.

The J gene is TRBJ2-2, the V gene TRBV4-1; TRBD1 matches 7 bases. CDR3 size: 15 residues. V lost 5 bases to trimming and J lost 0 bases; unmatched junction nucleotides: 3. Germline V gene sequence: CDR1 MGHRA, CDR2 YSYEKL. In DNA form, the CDR3 reads TGCGCCAGCAGCACAGGGGCTACGAACACCGGGGAGCTGTTTTTT. Translated, it gives CASSTGATNTGELFF.

The chain uses TRBV7-9 and TRBJ1-2; D unclear. The CDR3 totals 15 residues. The germline V gene has CDR1 SEHNR and CDR2 FQNEAQ (reference sequence). Trimming removed 4 bases from V and 1 base from J, with 13 bases in between. This chain's CDR3 is CASSSLPTINYGYTF. The CDR3 DNA sequence: TGTGCCAGCAGCTCCCTCCCGACAATTAACTATGGCTACACCTTC.

V gene TRBV5-5 combines with J gene TRBJ2-1, with D perhaps TRBD2 (5 bases). The V end lost 0 bases, the J end lost 12 bases, and 10 bases lay between the germline ends. The length of the CDR3 is 12 residues. Germline-derived CDR1 and CDR2 are SGHKS and YYEKEE (reference sequence). CDR3 protein: CASSLAGRGQFF. The CDR3 coding sequence is TGTGCCAGCAGCTTGGCCGGCCGGGGGCAGTTCTTC.

The chain links TRBV7-6 to TRBJ1-2, with TRBD1 identical over 7 bases. The CDR3 covers 16 residues. Germline-derived CDR1 and CDR2 are SGHVS and FNYEAQ. The V gene end was trimmed by 1 base and the J gene end by 4 bases; junction bases not matched to a gene: 9. Here the CDR3 reads CASSLGGQPSTYGYTF. The CDR3 nucleotides read TGTGCCAGCAGCTTAGGGGGACAGCCCTCGACCTATGGCTACACCTTC.

The chain carries TRBV25-1 and TRBJ1-4, with D possibly matching TRBD1 (6 bases). Trimming cost V 6 bases and J 8 bases, with 10 bases left between them. This CDR3 contains 12 residues. The germline V gene encodes CDR1 MGHDK and CDR2 SYGVNS. The CDR3 nucleotides read TGTGCCAGCAGACAGGGCCGAGAAAAACTGTTTTTT. Translating gives CASRQGREKLFF.

CDR3 sequence: CASSVGTSGGRLYNEQFF. In DNA form, the CDR3 reads TGTGCCAGCAGCGTAGGGACTAGCGGGGGACGCTTATACAATGAGCAGTTCTTC. This rearrangement joins TRBV9 to TRBJ2-1; 13 bases agree with TRBD2. Trimming at V came to 0 bases and at J to 4 bases, leaving 7 bases not matched to a gene. There are 18 residues in the CDR3. The germline gives CDR1 SGDLS, CDR2 YYNGEE.

The chain recombines TRBV10-1 with TRBJ1-1; no reliable D call. Germline loops: CDR1 WNHNN, CDR2 SYGVQD (reference sequence). Trimming left V 0 bases short and J 11 bases short, with 10 bases between. This CDR3 comprises 12 residues. CDR3 protein: CASSESGPVAFF. DNA for the CDR3: TGCGCCAGCAGTGAGTCCGGCCCGGTGGCTTTCTTT.

V is TRBV9 and J is TRBJ1-2; D unclear. The germline V gene has CDR1 SGDLS and CDR2 YYNGEE. The CDR3 consists of 14 residues. V lost 0 bases and J 4 bases, leaving 10 bases between the germline ends. The chain's CDR3 is CASSVDSVTYGYTF. The CDR3 DNA sequence: TGTGCCAGCAGCGTAGATTCGGTGACCTATGGCTACACCTTC.

This CDR3 is CASSQDAGYSNQPQHF. CDR3 nucleotide sequence: TGCGCCAGCAGCCAAGATGCGGGTTATAGCAATCAGCCCCAGCATTTT. The chain carries TRBV4-1 and TRBJ1-5, with unresolved D. Trimming stripped 0 bases from V and 0 bases from J, with 9 bases between. Germline V gene data show CDR1 as MGHRA and CDR2 as YSYEKL. CDR3 size: 16 residues.

This rearrangement joins TRBV18 to TRBJ1-5; maybe TRBD1 (6 bases). The germline V and J ends were trimmed by 0 bases and 6 bases, with 9 bases remaining between them. Germline V CDR1 and CDR2: KGHSH, LQKENI. The CDR3 is made up of 14 amino acids. As DNA, the CDR3 is TGTGCCAGCTCACCACCGGGGGGCTTTCAGCCCCAGCATTTT. Translating it yields CASSPPGGFQPQHF. The entire variable domain, with the rest obtained from reference TRBV18 and TRBJ1-5, is as follows: NAGVMQNPRHLVRRRGQEARLRCSPMKGHSHVYWYRQLPEEGLKFMVYLQKENIIDESGMPKERFSAEFPKEGPSILRIQQVVRGDSAAYFCASSPPGGFQPQHFGDGTRLSIL.

This clone was observed a few times. The chain combines TRBV27 with TRBJ2-7; 7 positions agree with TRBD1. Germline loops: CDR1 MNHEY, CDR2 SMNVEV (reference sequence). V dropped 2 bases and J dropped 1; count of bases not matched to a gene: 5. This CDR3 has 15 amino acids. The CDR3 sequence: CASSLKTGPSYEQYF. The CDR3 DNA follows: TGTGCCAGCAGTTTAAAGACAGGGCCTTCCTACGAGCAGTACTTC.

The CDR3 reads CASSHSTTGSAGNTIYF. CDR3 sequence (DNA): TGTGCCAGCAGCCACAGTACTACAGGGTCGGCTGGAAACACCATATATTTT. The J gene is TRBJ1-3, the V gene TRBV3-1 (or the pseudogene TRBV3-2), with D possibly matching TRBD1 (6 bases). The germline gives CDR1 LGHDT, CDR2 YNNKEL (reference sequence). This CDR3 has 17 residues. Trimming took off 3 bases at V and 2 bases at J, with 17 bases between the two ends.

This chain links TRBV9 with TRBJ1-3; TRBD1 agrees at 7 bases. Germline V gene data show CDR1 as SGDLS and CDR2 as YYNGEE. CDR3 length equals 16 residues. V dropped 4 bases and J dropped 2; count of bases not matched to a gene: 9. CDR3 DNA sequence: TGTGCCAGCAGCACCAACAGGGGATTACCTGGAAACACCATATATTTT. Protein sequence: CASSTNRGLPGNTIYF.